Below, 32 T cell receptor beta chains from the same sample are listed, as sequenced in a study of CD8 T cells in Susac syndrome. A quantity of roughly 0.5 to 1 ug RNA underwent reverse transcription using random hexamers. TCRdb re-called the immunoSEQ multiplex PCR reads through MiXCR, storing one row per CDR3 protein. The repertoire has about 240,000 distinct CDR3 sequences, almost 97% of them found once; the top ten carry around 0.093%. The sample comprised CD4+ T cells from PBMCs. Receptor source: a human donor with Susac syndrome.

The gene calls are TRBV28 and TRBJ2-1; weak D call: TRBD2 (5 bases). Germline lookup yields CDR1 MDHEN and CDR2 SYDVKM. Trimming took 5 bases from V and 2 from J, leaving 7 bases between them. There are 13 residues in the CDR3. The CDR3 spells CASSGGAYNEQFF. Written as DNA, the CDR3 is TGTGCCAGCAGTGGAGGAGCCTACAATGAGCAGTTCTTC.

The rearrangement joins TRBV18 to TRBJ2-6; 7 bases line up with TRBD1. Germline CDR1 KGHSH, CDR2 LQKENI. J gave up 0 bases and V 5 bases, and 4 bases lay outside the gene matches. The CDR3 runs to 16 residues. CDR3 loop: CASSSYRGSGANVLTF. In DNA form, the CDR3 reads TGTGCCAGCTCAAGCTACAGGGGCTCTGGGGCCAACGTCCTGACTTTC.

V is TRBV30 and J is TRBJ1-5; no firm D call. Germline V gene data show CDR1 as GTSNPN and CDR2 as SVGIG (reference sequence). CDR3 size: 9 residues. V shed 5 bases and J shed 7 bases, with 3 bases lying between them. CDR3 in amino acids: CAWRQPQHF. Written as DNA, the CDR3 is TGTGCCTGGCGGCAGCCCCAGCATTTT.

The chain couples TRBV5-1 to TRBJ1-1; the match to TRBD1 covers 10 bases. CDR3 size: 16 residues. After removal of 6 bases from V and 1 base from J, the junction contained 9 bases not matched to a gene. Germline V gene data show CDR1 as SGHRS and CDR2 as YFSETQ. CDR3 in amino acids: CASNGQGVSRNTEAFF. The CDR3 coding sequence is TGCGCCAGCAACGGACAGGGGGTAAGTCGGAACACTGAAGCTTTCTTT.

V and J are TRBV12-3 or TRBV12-4 and TRBJ2-2; tentative D call: TRBD2 (5 bases). There are 13 residues in the CDR3. Trimming took off 6 bases at V and 4 bases at J, with 9 bases between the two ends. In DNA form, the CDR3 reads TGTGCCAGCAGCGGACTGAGCACCGGGGAGCTGTTTTTT. Its translation is CASSGLSTGELFF.

The chain joins TRBV30 to TRBJ2-2; 14 nucleotides line up with TRBD2. Germline CDR1 is GTSNPN and CDR2 is SVGIG (reference sequence). V gave up 4 bases and J gave up 7 bases; unmatched junction bases: 5. The CDR3 has 15 residues. CDR3 loop: CAWTGTSGSGGELFF. Written as DNA, the CDR3 is TGTGCCTGGACCGGGACTAGCGGGAGTGGCGGGGAGCTGTTTTTT.

V gene TRBV6-6 combines with J gene TRBJ2-2, with D hard to call. The ends were cut back, 4 bases at V and 1 base at J, with 7 bases in the middle. CDR3 size: 14 residues. Germline V gene lookup returns CDR1 MNHNY and CDR2 SVGAGI (reference sequence). CDR3 amino acids: CASSFFENTGELFF. DNA of the CDR3: TGTGCCAGCAGTTTCTTCGAGAACACCGGGGAGCTGTTTTTT.

V usage is TRBV7-8 and J usage is TRBJ2-7; TRBD1 matches 9 bases. CDR1 is SGHVS, CDR2 FQNEAQ, per germline. V shed 2 bases, J shed 5 bases, and the junction held 10 bases outside the gene matches. The CDR3 spans 16 residues. CDR3 coding DNA: TGTGCCAGCAGCTTAAGGCGTTTGACAGGGGGTGACGAGCAGTACTTC. It codes for CASSLRRLTGGDEQYF.

This chain uses TRBV29-1 with TRBJ1-1; 10 bases are shared with TRBD1. Trimming cost V 7 bases and J 10 bases; bases outside gene matches: 18. The germline gives CDR1 SQVTM, CDR2 ANQGSEA. CDR3 length equals 15 residues. The CDR3 sequence: CSATDRGLQGPPAFF. In DNA, the CDR3 is TGCAGCGCAACTGACAGGGGGCTGCAGGGGCCGCCAGCTTTCTTT.

The V and J genes are TRBV12-3 or TRBV12-4 and TRBJ2-7; 8 bases match TRBD1. V lost 5 bases, J lost 1 base, and 7 bases stayed unmatched. CDR3 length: 15 residues. CDR3 DNA: TGTGCCAGCAGTCCGGCCGGGACAGGATCCTACGAGCAGTACTTC. It translates to CASSPAGTGSYEQYF.

This chain uses TRBV5-1 with TRBJ2-7; no clear D. CDR1 and CDR2 (germline): SGHRS, YFSETQ. The V and J ends lost 5 bases and 6 bases respectively, with 18 bases between them. This CDR3 is 14 amino acids long. The CDR3 region is CASRRYGPESEQYF. CDR3 DNA: TGCGCCAGCAGGCGTTATGGACCCGAGAGCGAGCAGTACTTC.

The V call is TRBV2, the J call TRBJ1-1, with D tentatively TRBD1 (6 bases). CDR1 and CDR2 from the germline V gene are SNHLY and FYNNEI. The V and J ends lost 6 bases and 5 bases respectively, with 13 bases between them. CDR3 length equals 13 residues. CDR3 nucleotide sequence: TGTGCCAGCAGCCAGGACAGTGCAACTGAAGCTTTCTTT. As protein: CASSQDSATEAFF. The full variable domain, completed using reference TRBV2 and TRBJ1-1, is EPEVTQTPSHQVTQMGQEVILRCVPISNHLYFYWYRQILGQKVEFLVSFYNNEISEKSEIFDDQFSVERPDGSNFTLKIRSTKLEDSAMYFCASSQDSATEAFFGQGTRLTVV.

This sequence joins TRBV6-5 and TRBJ1-2, with no clear D. This CDR3 spans 12 amino acids. Germline V gene data show CDR1 as MNHEY and CDR2 as SVGAGI. V lost 5 bases to trimming and J lost 8 bases, with 12 bases between them. CDR3 loop: CASSERRSGYTF. CDR3 DNA sequence: TGTGCCAGCAGTGAACGTCGTTCCGGCTACACCTTC.

The chain combines TRBV5-1 with TRBJ2-1; 7 bases agree with TRBD2. The V segment lost 0 bases and the J segment 3 bases; nucleotides outside the gene matches: 6. The CDR3 is 16 residues long. CDR1 and CDR2 (germline): SGHRS, YFSETQ. The CDR3 protein is CASSLELRTSYNEQFF. For the CDR3, the DNA is TGCGCCAGCAGCTTGGAATTGCGGACTAGCTACAATGAGCAGTTCTTC.

The chain recombines TRBV20-1 with TRBJ2-1; D may be TRBD1 or TRBD2 (5 bases each). CDR1 and CDR2 from the germline V gene are DFQATT and SNEGSKA (reference sequence). This CDR3 contains 13 residues. V lost 1 base and J lost 6, with 10 bases in between. CDR3 coding DNA: TGCAGTGCTAGAGCGGGGCCGAGCAATGAGCAGTTCTTC. It specifies CSARAGPSNEQFF.

The V call is TRBV5-4, the J call TRBJ1-1; 8 nucleotides line up with TRBD1. CDR1 is SGHNT and CDR2 is YYREEE in the germline V gene (reference sequence). The CDR3 runs to 15 residues. Trimming took 3 bases from V and 0 from J; bases not matched to a gene: 4. The chain's CDR3 is CASSWRDRLNTEAFF. The CDR3 DNA reads as TGTGCCAGCAGCTGGAGGGACAGGCTGAACACTGAAGCTTTCTTT.

The rearrangement links TRBV5-6 to TRBJ1-5; 7 positions match TRBD1. Germline V gives CDR1 SGHDT, CDR2 YYEEEE. The CDR3 has 15 amino acids. V was pared by 3 bases and J by 5 bases, with 8 bases of the junction left unmatched. CDR3 bases: TGTGCCAGCAGCTCGTACAGGGGTTGGGATCAGCCCCAGCATTTT. Its translation: CASSSYRGWDQPQHF.

The sample holds one count of this clonotype. V usage is TRBV20-1 and J usage is TRBJ2-3, with no clear D. CDR1 and CDR2 (germline): DFQATT, SNEGSKA (reference sequence). This CDR3 comprises 11 residues. Trimming stripped 4 bases from V and 4 bases from J, with 6 bases between. The CDR3: CSAKLADTQYF. The CDR3 bases are TGCAGTGCTAAACTGGCAGATACGCAGTATTTT.

The chain links TRBV12-3 or TRBV12-4 to TRBJ1-2; the match to TRBD1 covers 7 bases. Trimming removed 6 bases from V and 5 bases from J; junction bases left unmatched: 9. This CDR3 is built from 14 residues. CDR3 residues: CASSRRQGRYGYTF. CDR3 nucleotide sequence: TGTGCCAGCAGCCGAAGACAGGGTCGGTATGGCTACACCTTC.

The V call is TRBV7-9, the J call TRBJ2-1; D is perhaps TRBD2 (5 bases). In germline, CDR1 is SEHNR, CDR2 FQNEAQ (reference sequence). The CDR3 has 14 residues. Trimming took 4 bases from V and 9 from J, leaving 16 bases between them. The CDR3 DNA is TGTGCCAGCAGCTCATTAGCGAAGTTTACTGAGCAGTTCTTC. Translation: CASSSLAKFTEQFF.

The chain carries TRBV12-3 or TRBV12-4 and TRBJ2-5, with D unresolved. V was trimmed by 7 bases and J by 4 bases, leaving 19 bases between them. The CDR3 runs 15 residues. The CDR3 here is CASNPRNSERETQYF. The CDR3 DNA reads as TGTGCCAGCAATCCAAGAAACAGCGAGAGAGAGACCCAGTACTTC.

The rearrangement links TRBV2 to TRBJ1-2; no reliable D call. Germline V gene data show CDR1 as SNHLY and CDR2 as FYNNEI. The CDR3 spans 13 residues. V was clipped by 3 bases and J by 4 bases, with 9 bases between them. The CDR3 protein is CASSDPPSYGYTF. DNA for the CDR3: TGTGCCAGCAGTGATCCTCCTTCCTATGGCTACACCTTC.

This chain uses TRBV5-1 with TRBJ1-1, with TRBD1 matching over 7 bases. Germline assignment: CDR1 SGHRS and CDR2 YFSETQ. The CDR3 is 15 amino acids. The V gene end was trimmed by 0 bases and the J gene end by 1 base; junction bases not matched to a gene: 3. The chain's CDR3 is CASSLGTGSNTEAFF. CDR3 DNA: TGCGCCAGCAGCTTGGGGACAGGCTCGAACACTGAAGCTTTCTTT.

The chain carries TRBV12-3 or TRBV12-4 and TRBJ2-6; D is undetermined. The length of the CDR3 is 15 residues. The V end lost 3 bases, the J end lost 0 bases, and 6 bases lay between the germline ends. The CDR3 region has the DNA TGTGCCAGCAGTTTCTGGGTCTCTGGGGCCAACGTCCTGACTTTC. Translating gives CASSFWVSGANVLTF.

This chain joins TRBV29-1 and TRBJ2-3; 10 nucleotides line up with TRBD2. V gave up 2 bases and J gave up 1 base; unmatched junction bases: 9. This CDR3 comprises 17 residues. CDR1 SQVTM and CDR2 ANQGSEA come from the germline V gene. This chain's CDR3 is CSVEMLAGEGGTDTQYF. CDR3 bases: TGCAGCGTTGAAATGCTAGCGGGAGAGGGTGGCACAGATACGCAGTATTTT.

The chain carries TRBV5-6 and TRBJ2-6; D remains ambiguous. CDR1 SGHDT and CDR2 YYEEEE come from the germline V gene. V was trimmed by 7 bases and J by 0 bases, leaving 8 bases between them. The CDR3 spans 14 residues. CDR3 DNA sequence: TGTGCCAGCCGAATGGTCTCTGGGGCCAACGTCCTGACTTTC. Protein sequence: CASRMVSGANVLTF.

The chain couples TRBV18 to TRBJ1-1; D perhaps matches TRBD1 (6 bases). Deletions cut 3 bases from V and 3 bases from J, with 8 bases between. The CDR3 covers 13 residues. The germline V gene has CDR1 KGHSH and CDR2 LQKENI. In nucleotides, the CDR3 is TGTGCCAGCTCACCGTCAGGGGACACTGAAGCTTTCTTT. It yields the protein CASSPSGDTEAFF.

This rearrangement joins TRBV7-8 to TRBJ2-2, with 7 bases that match TRBD2. Germline V gene lookup returns CDR1 SGHVS and CDR2 FQNEAQ. The ends lost 5 bases at V and 9 bases at J; junction bases unmatched: 9. CDR3 length equals 14 residues. CDR3 in amino acids: CASSQRLARRELFF. The CDR3 nucleotides are TGTGCCAGCAGCCAGAGACTAGCCCGACGGGAGCTGTTTTTT.

The chain couples TRBV30 to TRBJ2-4; TRBD1 matches 7 bases. V lost 2 bases and J lost 2; bases outside the gene matches: 6. The germline V gene has CDR1 GTSNPN and CDR2 SVGIG (reference sequence). The CDR3 sequence is 15 residues long. The CDR3: CAWSPGTESKNIQYF. The DNA for the CDR3 is TGTGCCTGGAGTCCAGGGACAGAATCCAAAAACATTCAGTACTTC.

This clonotype occurred once. This chain connects TRBV30 to TRBJ1-3; D gene unclear. V was pared by 0 bases and J by 2 bases, with 5 bases between. The length of the CDR3 is 13 residues. The germline V gene has CDR1 GTSNPN and CDR2 SVGIG (reference sequence). The CDR3 sequence: CAWSVQAGNTIYF. The CDR3 bases are TGTGCCTGGAGTGTACAAGCTGGAAACACCATATATTTT.

Here the CDR3 reads CASSWTGGEKLFF. The CDR3 DNA sequence: TGTGCCAGTAGTTGGACAGGGGGTGAAAAACTGTTTTTT. This sequence joins TRBV19 and TRBJ1-4; 10 bases fit TRBD1. This CDR3 spans 13 amino acids. Germline V gene data show CDR1 as LNHDA and CDR2 as SQIVND (reference sequence). V trimming: 5 bases; J trimming: 7 bases; junction bases outside the gene matches: 1.

The J gene is TRBJ2-1, the V gene TRBV20-1; 10 nucleotides match TRBD2. V shed 6 bases and J 1 base; nucleotides not matched to a gene: 9. CDR1 DFQATT and CDR2 SNEGSKA come from the germline V gene (reference sequence). The CDR3 runs to 16 residues. CDR3 nucleotide sequence: TGCAGTGCCGGCCGGACTAGCGGCCTTTCCTACAATGAGCAGTTCTTC. This sequence encodes CSAGRTSGLSYNEQFF.